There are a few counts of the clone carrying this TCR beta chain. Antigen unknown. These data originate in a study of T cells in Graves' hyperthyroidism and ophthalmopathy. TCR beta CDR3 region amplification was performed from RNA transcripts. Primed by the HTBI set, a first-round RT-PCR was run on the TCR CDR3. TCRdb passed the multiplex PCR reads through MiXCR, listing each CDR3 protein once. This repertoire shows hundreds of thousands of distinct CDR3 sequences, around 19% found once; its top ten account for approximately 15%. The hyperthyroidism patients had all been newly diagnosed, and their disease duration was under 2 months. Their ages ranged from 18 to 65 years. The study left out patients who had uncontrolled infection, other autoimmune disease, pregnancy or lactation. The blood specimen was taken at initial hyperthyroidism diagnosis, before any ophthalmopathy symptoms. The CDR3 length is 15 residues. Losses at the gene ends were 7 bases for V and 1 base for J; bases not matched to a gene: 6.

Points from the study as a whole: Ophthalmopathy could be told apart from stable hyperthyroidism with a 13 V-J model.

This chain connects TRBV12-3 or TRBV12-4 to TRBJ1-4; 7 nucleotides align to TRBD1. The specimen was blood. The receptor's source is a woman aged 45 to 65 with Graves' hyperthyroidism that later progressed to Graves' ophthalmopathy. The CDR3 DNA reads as TGTGCCAGCACTGGAACAGGGGTAACTAATGAAAAACTGTTTTTT. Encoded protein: CASTGTGVTNEKLFF.